These 8 T cell receptor beta chains originate from one sample sequenced in a study of T cell responses to AZD1222 COVID-19 vaccine. TCRdb's copy holds only in-frame clones and misses some; the assay was immunoSEQ multiplex PCR. The profile shows around 160,000 clones, 80% to 90% of them singletons. The sample in question was peripheral blood, obtained on day 0 of AZD1222 vaccination. These TCRs come from an adult in good health.

The rearrangement joins TRBV2 to TRBJ1-1, with D tentatively TRBD1 (6 bases). The germline V gene has CDR1 SNHLY and CDR2 FYNNEI. V gave up 7 bases and J gave up 1 base, with 7 bases separating them. The CDR3 sequence is 12 residues long. The CDR3 loop reads CASKGQNTEAFF. The CDR3 coding sequence is TGTGCCAGCAAGGGACAGAACACTGAAGCTTTCTTT.

V and J are TRBV28 and TRBJ1-5; D unresolved. The CDR3 extends over 15 amino acids. Germline V CDR1 and CDR2: MDHEN, SYDVKM. Trimming took 2 bases from V and 2 from J, leaving 10 bases between them. DNA of the CDR3: TGTGCCAGCAGTTTAAAAGCCGGGGGCAATCAGCCCCAGCATTTT. Translation gives CASSLKAGGNQPQHF.

The chain combines TRBV28 with TRBJ1-2; 7 nucleotides agree with TRBD1. Germline V gene data show CDR1 as MDHEN and CDR2 as SYDVKM. This CDR3 contains 15 residues. V dropped 8 bases and J dropped 0; count of bases not matched to a gene: 9. The CDR3 spells CASRGTDATNYGYTF. The CDR3 DNA reads TGTGCCAGCCGCGGGACAGATGCAACTAACTATGGCTACACCTTC.

The chain has TRBV11-3 and TRBJ2-3, with TRBD2 identical over 7 bases. The CDR3 spans 15 residues. V lost 5 bases, J lost 1 base, and 6 bases stayed unmatched. CDR1 and CDR2 from the germline V gene are SGHNT and YENEEA. CDR3 nucleotide sequence: TGTGCCAGCAGCCCTTGGGCGGGAGGCACAGATACGCAGTATTTT. Its translation: CASSPWAGGTDTQYF.

Only a few counts were recorded for this clone. J is TRBJ2-1 and V is TRBV19, with a weak D call TRBD2 (7 bases). CDR3 length: 16 residues. Trimming cost V 3 bases and J 8 bases, with 20 bases left between them. Germline values: CDR1 LNHDA, CDR2 SQIVND (reference sequence). The CDR3 here is CASSMGASGGFDEQFF. The DNA of the CDR3 is TGTGCCAGTAGTATGGGGGCTAGCGGAGGTTTCGATGAGCAGTTCTTC.

This clone has more than one count but fewer than ten. This chain uses TRBV28 with TRBJ1-6; D uncertain. Per germline, CDR1 MDHEN and CDR2 SYDVKM. Trimming cost V 5 bases and J 5 bases, with 10 bases left between them. The CDR3 loop spans 14 amino acids. This CDR3 reads CASSPWTDNSPLHF. CDR3 bases: TGTGCCAGCAGTCCCTGGACGGATAATTCACCCCTCCACTTT.

As DNA, the CDR3 is TGTGCCAGCAGCTTGGAGGGTCAGGGCTTGTCTGGAAACACCATATATTTT. Its translation: CASSLEGQGLSGNTIYF. The genes are TRBV5-4 and TRBJ1-3; tentative D call: TRBD1 (5 bases). CDR3 length: 17 residues. The V and J ends lost 0 bases and 1 base respectively, with 14 bases between them. The germline gives CDR1 SGHNT, CDR2 YYREEE (reference sequence).

A few counts support this clone. This rearrangement joins TRBV20-1 to TRBJ1-2; 7 bases fit TRBD1. There are 15 residues in the CDR3. Germline loops: CDR1 DFQATT, CDR2 SNEGSKA (reference sequence). The junction had 9 bases not matched to a gene; V was cut back by 3 bases and J by 2 bases. The DNA for the CDR3 is TGCAGTGCTAGTAAGGGGGCGCAACAAAACTATGGCTACACCTTC. This gives the protein CSASKGAQQNYGYTF.